This TCR beta chain comes out of a study of control samples from healthy donors and cancer patients. The data were produced by immunoSEQ multiplex PCR, yet TCRdb's version contains in-frame clones alone and is incomplete. The sample lists roughly 120,000 clones, about 93% occurring once. The sequence came from a man between 50 and 59 years old with head and neck cancer. Sequenced: PBMCs.

In DNA, the CDR3 is TGTGCCAGCAGCATTAGCACTAGCGGGGGGTCGACAAGTGAGCAGTTCTTC. Its protein is CASSISTSGGSTSEQFF. V usage is TRBV13 and J usage is TRBJ2-1; TRBD2 matches at 12 bases. From germline, CDR1 is PRHDT and CDR2 FYEKMQ (reference sequence). The junction had 14 bases not matched to a gene; V was cut back by 5 bases and J by 9 bases. This CDR3 is 17 amino acids long.